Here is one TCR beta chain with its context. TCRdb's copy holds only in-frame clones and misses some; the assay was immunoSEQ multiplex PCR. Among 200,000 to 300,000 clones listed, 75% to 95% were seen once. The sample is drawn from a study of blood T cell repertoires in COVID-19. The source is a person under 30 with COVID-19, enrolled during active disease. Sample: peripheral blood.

CDR3: CASGSQGFTGELFF. The CDR3 DNA is TGTGCCAGCGGAAGCCAGGGTTTCACCGGGGAGCTGTTTTTT. The chain recombines TRBV2 with TRBJ2-2, with D tentatively TRBD1 (5 bases). CDR1 SNHLY and CDR2 FYNNEI come from the germline V gene. Trimming left V 8 bases short and J 4 bases short, with 14 bases between. This CDR3 is built from 14 residues.